This T cell receptor beta chain was retrieved from a study of regulatory T cells in long-lasting Graves disease. Study-level results: Sample size, which was small, may have reduced accuracy.

Sample time point: newly diagnosed GD, antithyroid drugs for less than 3 months. The TCR library was prepared using RNA isolated from PBMCs. CDR3 length equals 16 residues. Germline loops: CDR1 MDHEN, CDR2 SYDVKM. With 4 bases clipped from V and 1 base from J, the junction kept 5 bases outside the gene matches. This clonotype was counted at least ten times. Its antigen is as yet unknown. Libraries of TCR beta came from iRepertoire HTBI primers plus Arm-PCR of CDR3 regions. TCRdb ran MiXCR on the multiplex PCR reads and lists one entry per CDR3 protein. The sample carries 400,000 to 500,000 distinct CDR3 sequences, roughly 15% recorded once. These same data were also listed under a study on T cells in Graves' hyperthyroidism and ophthalmopathy.

The source of this sequence is a woman between 18 and 30 years old with Graves disease. The chain uses TRBV28 and TRBJ2-3; 10 bases agree with TRBD2. Material: peripheral blood mononuclear cells (PBMCs), obtained at new diagnosis, from a patient treated with antithyroid drugs. The CDR3 bases are TGTGCCAGCAGTTCGTTCGGACTAGCGGGCACAGATACGCAGTATTTT. It yields the protein CASSSFGLAGTDTQYF.